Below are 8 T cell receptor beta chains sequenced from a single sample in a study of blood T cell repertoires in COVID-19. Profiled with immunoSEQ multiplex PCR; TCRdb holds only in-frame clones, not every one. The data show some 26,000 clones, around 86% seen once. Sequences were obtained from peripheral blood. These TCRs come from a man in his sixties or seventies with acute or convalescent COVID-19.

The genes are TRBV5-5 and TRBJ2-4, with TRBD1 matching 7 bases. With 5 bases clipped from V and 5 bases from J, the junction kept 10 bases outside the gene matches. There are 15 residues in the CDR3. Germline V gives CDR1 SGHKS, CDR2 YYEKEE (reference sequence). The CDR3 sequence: CASSPMGQSQNIQYF. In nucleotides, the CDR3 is TGTGCCAGCAGTCCGATGGGACAGTCCCAAAACATTCAGTACTTC.

In DNA, the CDR3 is TGTGCCAGCAGCGTCACCGGGTCTTCTTACAATGAGCAGTTCTTC. Amino acids: CASSVTGSSYNEQFF. V usage is TRBV9 and J usage is TRBJ2-1; unclear D gene. Trimming cost V 2 bases and J 4 bases, with 13 bases left between them. The CDR3 is made up of 15 amino acids. CDR1 is SGDLS and CDR2 is YYNGEE in the germline V gene.

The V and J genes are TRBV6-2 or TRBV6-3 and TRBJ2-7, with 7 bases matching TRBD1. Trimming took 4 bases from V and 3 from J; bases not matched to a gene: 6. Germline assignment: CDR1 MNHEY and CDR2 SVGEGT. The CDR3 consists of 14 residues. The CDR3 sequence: CASSLRRGLYEQYF. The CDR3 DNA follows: TGTGCCAGCAGTTTGAGAAGGGGGCTCTACGAGCAGTACTTC.

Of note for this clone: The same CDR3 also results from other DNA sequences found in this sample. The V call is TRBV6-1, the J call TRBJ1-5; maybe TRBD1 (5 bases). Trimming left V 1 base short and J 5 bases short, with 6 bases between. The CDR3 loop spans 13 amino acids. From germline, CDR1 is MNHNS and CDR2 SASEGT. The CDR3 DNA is TGTGCCAGCAGTGAAGTCAGGGATCAGCCCCAGCATTTT. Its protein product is CASSEVRDQPQHF.

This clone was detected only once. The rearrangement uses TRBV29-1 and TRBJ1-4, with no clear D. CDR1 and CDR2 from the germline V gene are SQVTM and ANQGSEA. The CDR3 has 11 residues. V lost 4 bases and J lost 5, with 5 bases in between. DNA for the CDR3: TGCAGCGTTGTGGAGAATGAAAAACTGTTTTTT. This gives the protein CSVVENEKLFF.

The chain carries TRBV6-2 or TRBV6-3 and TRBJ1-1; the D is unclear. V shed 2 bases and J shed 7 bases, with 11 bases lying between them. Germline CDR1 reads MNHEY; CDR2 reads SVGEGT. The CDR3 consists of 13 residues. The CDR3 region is CASSYVLNLEAFF. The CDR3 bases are TGTGCCAGCAGTTACGTGCTAAACCTTGAAGCTTTCTTT.

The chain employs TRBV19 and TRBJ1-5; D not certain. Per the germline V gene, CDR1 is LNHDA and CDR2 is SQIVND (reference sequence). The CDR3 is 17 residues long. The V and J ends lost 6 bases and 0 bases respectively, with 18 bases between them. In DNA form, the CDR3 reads TGTGCCAGTAGCAAAGACTCGGAGGTTTATAGCAATCAGCCCCAGCATTTT. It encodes CASSKDSEVYSNQPQHF.

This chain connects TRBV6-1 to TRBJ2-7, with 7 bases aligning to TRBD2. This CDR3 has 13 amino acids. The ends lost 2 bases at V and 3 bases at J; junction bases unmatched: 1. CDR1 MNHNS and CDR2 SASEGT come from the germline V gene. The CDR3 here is CASSERGGYEQYF. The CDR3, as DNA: TGTGCCAGCAGTGAACGCGGGGGCTACGAGCAGTACTTC.